The 29 T cell receptor beta chains below all came from one sample that was sequenced in a study of glioma-infiltrating T cells. The iRepertoire nested amplicon-rescue multiplex PCR amplified TCR alpha and beta CDR3s from RNA. TCRdb analysed the multiplex PCR reads with MiXCR anew, one entry per CDR3 protein. The profile shows fewer than 200,000 distinct CDR3 sequences, over 40% of them singletons. Sequenced material: glioma tissue, nonneoplastic brain tissue, or PBMCs (not recorded which). Receptors originate from a human donor with low-grade glioma or glioblastoma, undergoing nonglioma brain surgery, or in good health (not recorded which).

This clonotype has a handful of counts. The chain joins TRBV2 to TRBJ1-2; no clear D. From germline, CDR1 is SNHLY and CDR2 FYNNEI. CDR3 length equals 16 residues. Trimming removed 2 bases at V and 6 bases at J, with 19 bases between. CDR3 sequence (DNA): TGTGCCAGCAGTGAATTAGGGAGTACTCGCCCCGATGGCTACACCTTC. Translation: CASSELGSTRPDGYTF.

The V gene is TRBV7-9, the J gene TRBJ2-5; D ambiguous. CDR1 and CDR2 (germline): SEHNR, FQNEAQ (reference sequence). Trimming pared 5 bases from V and 1 base from J, leaving 8 bases between. This CDR3 comprises 13 residues. The CDR3 spells CASSLTAQETQYF. In nucleotides, the CDR3 is TGTGCCAGCAGCCTGACGGCCCAAGAGACCCAGTACTTC.

The sample holds many counts of this clonotype. The chain has TRBV7-2 and TRBJ1-1; D call uncertain. There are 14 residues in the CDR3. The ends were cut back, 2 bases at V and 5 bases at J, with 12 bases in the middle. Germline loops: CDR1 SGHTA, CDR2 FQGNSA. As DNA, the CDR3 is TGTGCCAGCAGCTTACGAGCCCAAGGTACTGAAGCTTTCTTT. Amino acid sequence: CASSLRAQGTEAFF.

Remarks on this clonotype: This sequence may be a read error, since a much larger clone differs from it by one base. The J gene is TRBJ1-1, the V gene TRBV10-3; D ambiguous. The germline V gene encodes CDR1 ENHRY and CDR2 SYGVKD. V lost 7 bases and J 3 bases, leaving 12 bases between the germline ends. CDR3 size: 13 residues. DNA of the CDR3: TGTGCCATCAAGTCCTCAGCGGACACTGAAGCTTTCTTT. It is translated as CAIKSSADTEAFF.

This clonotype was counted at least ten times. The rearrangement uses TRBV27 and TRBJ1-1; the match to TRBD1 covers 7 bases. Germline CDR1 MNHEY, CDR2 SMNVEV (reference sequence). The CDR3 has 16 amino acids. V was clipped by 5 bases and J by 0 bases; unmatched bases: 9. Written as DNA, the CDR3 is TGTGCCAGCAGTAGGGGGCCGGGAAAGTTGAACACTGAAGCTTTCTTT. Protein: CASSRGPGKLNTEAFF.

The V call is TRBV27, the J call TRBJ1-1; D remains ambiguous. The V gene's germline CDR1 is MNHEY and CDR2 SMNVEV (reference sequence). Trimming removed 4 bases from V and 5 bases from J, with 14 bases in between. The CDR3 has 14 amino acids. The CDR3 is CASSSAGELTEAFF. CDR3 DNA: TGTGCCAGCAGTTCCGCAGGAGAGCTAACTGAAGCTTTCTTT.

Concerning this clonotype: One end of the junction varies from germline; a read error may be responsible. The V gene is TRBV15, the J gene TRBJ2-3, with unresolved D. From germline, CDR1 is LNHNV and CDR2 YYDKDF (reference sequence). The CDR3 length is 15 residues. Here the CDR3 DNA reads TGTGCCACCAGGAGAGCGAGCGCAAGCACAGACACGCAGTATTTT. This translates into CATRRASASTDTQYF.

V gene TRBV30 combines with J gene TRBJ2-3, with a possible D match to TRBD2 (6 bases). Germline V gene lookup returns CDR1 GTSNPN and CDR2 SVGIG (reference sequence). Trimming removed 0 bases at V and 1 base at J, with 14 bases between. The CDR3 runs 16 residues. In nucleotides, the CDR3 is TGTGCCTGGAGTGTACGGGGAGGTGTGGGCACAGATACGCAGTATTTT. It encodes CAWSVRGGVGTDTQYF.

The V and J genes are TRBV5-1 and TRBJ2-5; D gene ambiguous. Deletions cut 0 bases from V and 1 base from J, with 10 bases between. This CDR3 contains 15 residues. The germline CDR1 and CDR2 sequences are SGHRS and YFSETQ. The CDR3 region is CASSLEIGSQETQYF. The CDR3 DNA is TGCGCCAGCAGCTTGGAAATCGGCTCCCAAGAGACCCAGTACTTC.

This clonotype was observed many times. The V and J genes are TRBV20-1 and TRBJ1-1; the D is unclear. The CDR3 covers 13 residues. Per germline, CDR1 DFQATT and CDR2 SNEGSKA (reference sequence). Trimming took 5 bases from V and 5 from J, leaving 15 bases between them. The CDR3 DNA is TGCAGTGCTGATACCGGTCCGAAGACTGAAGCTTTCTTT. Translation gives CSADTGPKTEAFF.

This clonotype was observed a few times. The germline gene is not matched at one end of the junction; a read error may be the cause. This sequence joins TRBV6-2 or TRBV6-3 and TRBJ2-5, with D perhaps matching TRBD1 or TRBD2 (6 bases each). This CDR3 is built from 13 residues. In germline, CDR1 is MNHEY, CDR2 SVGEGT. CDR3 in DNA: TGCGCCAGCAGTCTCGGGGGCAGGGAGACCAAGTACTTC. Its translation: CASSLGGRETKYF.

This clonotype was detected only once. The chain employs TRBV5-1 and TRBJ1-5; 7 bases match TRBD1. The V gene's germline CDR1 is SGHRS and CDR2 YFSETQ. The CDR3 is made up of 14 amino acids. Unmatched junction bases numbered 11, after V lost 4 bases and J lost 10 bases. In nucleotides, the CDR3 is TGCGCCAGCAGCCCCGGACAGGTGGGGCACCCCCAGCATTTT. Translated: CASSPGQVGHPQHF.

This clonotype was seen ten or more times. The rearrangement uses TRBV28 and TRBJ1-1; D remains unclear. The CDR3 is 11 amino acids. V lost 7 bases to trimming and J lost 2 bases, with 5 bases between them. Germline-derived CDR1 and CDR2 are MDHEN and SYDVKM. CDR3 sequence (DNA): TGTGCCAGCAAATTTAACACTGAAGCTTTCTTT. Translation gives CASKFNTEAFF.

This clonotype appeared a few times. The chain combines TRBV12-3 or TRBV12-4 with TRBJ2-2; 10 bases match TRBD2. The CDR3 covers 14 residues. J lost 7 bases, V lost 6 bases, and 5 bases had no gene match. This CDR3 reads CASRASGRIGELFF. In DNA form, the CDR3 reads TGTGCCAGCAGGGCTAGCGGGAGAATCGGGGAGCTGTTTTTT.

This clonotype was detected many times. The V and J genes are TRBV7-6 and TRBJ2-7, with D unclear. The CDR3 totals 12 residues. Germline V lookup: CDR1 SGHVS, CDR2 FNYEAQ. With 7 bases removed from V and 6 bases from J, the gap between germline ends came to 13 bases. CDR3 DNA sequence: TGTGCCAGCAAAACCCAAACGGTCGAGCAGTACTTC. Amino acid sequence: CASKTQTVEQYF.

Many counts were recorded for this clonotype. This chain uses TRBV28 with TRBJ2-3; a possible D gene is TRBD2 (5 bases). This CDR3 spans 13 amino acids. Trimming took off 3 bases at V and 5 bases at J, with 9 bases between the two ends. Germline lookup yields CDR1 MDHEN and CDR2 SYDVKM. The CDR3: CASSFRTGDTQYF. The CDR3, as DNA: TGTGCCAGCAGTTTTAGGACTGGAGATACGCAGTATTTT.

The V and J genes are TRBV27 and TRBJ1-1; D unclear. CDR1 is MNHEY, CDR2 SMNVEV, per germline (reference sequence). V lost 6 bases and J lost 3, with 11 bases in between. CDR3 length: 13 residues. CDR3: CASSHGPDTEAFF. CDR3 sequence (DNA): TGTGCCAGCAGCCACGGGCCGGACACTGAAGCTTTCTTT.

In regard to this clonotype: One junction end does not reproduce the germline sequence, and a read error may be involved. The chain carries TRBV20-1 and TRBJ2-3; no definite D call. Germline loops: CDR1 DFQATT, CDR2 SNEGSKA (reference sequence). The CDR3 length is 13 residues. CDR3 region: CSARDLYTYTQYF. In DNA form, the CDR3 reads TGCAGTGCTAGAGATCTCTACACATATACGCAGTATTTT.

A single count supports this clonotype. The V call is TRBV27, the J call TRBJ1-1; the D is unclear. The CDR3 has 15 residues. The germline gives CDR1 MNHEY, CDR2 SMNVEV (reference sequence). Trimming removed 6 bases from V and 0 bases from J, with 14 bases in between. CDR3 nucleotides: TGTGCCAGCAGCATAGATCCTGGGGTGAACACTGAAGCTTTCTTT. It is translated as CASSIDPGVNTEAFF.

V usage is TRBV10-3 and J usage is TRBJ2-7, with D unclear. Per the germline V gene, CDR1 is ENHRY and CDR2 is SYGVKD. This CDR3 comprises 13 residues. V lost 4 bases and J 2 bases, leaving 9 bases between the germline ends. The CDR3 here is CAISVGPTYEQYF. The DNA for the CDR3 is TGTGCCATCAGTGTTGGTCCGACCTACGAGCAGTACTTC.

The gene calls are TRBV29-1 and TRBJ2-7; TRBD1 matches 7 bases. In germline, CDR1 is SQVTM, CDR2 ANQGSEA. The CDR3 has 13 residues. With 4 bases clipped from V and 2 bases from J, the junction kept 5 bases outside the gene matches. The CDR3 sequence is CSVGTDRAYEQYF. The CDR3 nucleotides are TGCAGCGTTGGAACTGACAGGGCCTACGAGCAGTACTTC.

This clonotype was recorded many times. The J gene is TRBJ2-1, the V gene TRBV12-3 or TRBV12-4, with D hard to call. This CDR3 comprises 12 residues. V lost 5 bases to trimming and J lost 7 bases, with 9 bases between them. The CDR3 loop is CASSIVGNEQFF. The CDR3 DNA reads as TGTGCCAGCAGTATCGTGGGGAATGAGCAGTTCTTC.

The V gene is TRBV19, the J gene TRBJ1-2; perhaps TRBD1 as D (5 bases). This CDR3 region has 14 residues. The germline V and J ends were trimmed by 8 bases and 8 bases, with 21 bases remaining between them. Looked up from germline, CDR1 is LNHDA and CDR2 is SQIVND (reference sequence). The CDR3 sequence is CASRPQWRDAGYTF. For the CDR3, the DNA is TGTGCCAGTCGACCCCAGTGGAGGGACGCAGGCTACACCTTC.

This clonotype was seen repeatedly, ten times or more. The V call is TRBV28, the J call TRBJ1-1; D gene unclear. The CDR3 covers 14 residues. Germline CDR1 and CDR2: MDHEN and SYDVKM. The V gene lost 4 bases and the J gene lost 4 bases, with 13 bases spanning the gap. The CDR3 DNA sequence: TGTGCCAGCAGTTCGGGGTGGAGTCGCACTGAAGCTTTCTTT. Its protein is CASSSGWSRTEAFF.

This clonotype was recorded at least ten times. The genes are TRBV15 and TRBJ2-7, with 9 bases that match TRBD1. V lost 1 base to trimming and J lost 2 bases; unmatched junction nucleotides: 3. Germline V gives CDR1 LNHNV, CDR2 YYDKDF (reference sequence). The CDR3 runs 15 residues. The CDR3, as DNA: TGTGCCACCAGCAGAGTAAGGACAGGGGCCTACGAGCAGTACTTC. Residues: CATSRVRTGAYEQYF.

The chain couples TRBV29-1 to TRBJ2-1; D is uncertain. Germline CDR1 SQVTM, CDR2 ANQGSEA. V was clipped by 7 bases and J by 8 bases, with 21 bases between them. The CDR3 totals 14 residues. CDR3: CSAIRTAPTDEQFF. CDR3 sequence (DNA): TGCAGCGCCATCCGGACCGCCCCAACGGATGAGCAGTTCTTC.

Comments on this clonotype: This may be a read error: a much more frequent sequence differs by one nucleotide. The chain uses TRBV7-6 and TRBJ2-1, with D tentatively TRBD1 (6 bases). The CDR3 totals 14 residues. Germline V gene lookup returns CDR1 SGHVS and CDR2 FNYEAQ. The CDR3 sequence is CAGSPTTQGHEQFF. The CDR3 DNA reads as TGTGCCGGCAGCCCCACCACTCAGGGGCATGAGCAGTTCTTC.

At least ten counts were recorded for this clonotype. This rearrangement joins TRBV7-9 to TRBJ2-3; D ambiguous. The CDR3 is made up of 14 amino acids. In germline, CDR1 is SEHNR, CDR2 FQNEAQ (reference sequence). Trimming cost V 3 bases and J 2 bases, with 9 bases left between them. CDR3 in amino acids: CASSFRQNTDTQYF. The CDR3 DNA reads as TGTGCCAGCAGCTTTAGACAAAACACAGATACGCAGTATTTT.

This clonotype was picked up many times. The chain carries TRBV6-1 and TRBJ2-7; TRBD1 matches 10 bases. Germline V gene lookup returns CDR1 MNHNS and CDR2 SASEGT. V lost 6 bases to trimming and J lost 6 bases; unmatched junction nucleotides: 11. The CDR3 is 15 amino acids. CDR3 sequence reads: CASSLDGTGDTEQYF. The CDR3 DNA sequence: TGTGCCAGCAGCTTGGACGGGACAGGGGATACCGAGCAGTACTTC.